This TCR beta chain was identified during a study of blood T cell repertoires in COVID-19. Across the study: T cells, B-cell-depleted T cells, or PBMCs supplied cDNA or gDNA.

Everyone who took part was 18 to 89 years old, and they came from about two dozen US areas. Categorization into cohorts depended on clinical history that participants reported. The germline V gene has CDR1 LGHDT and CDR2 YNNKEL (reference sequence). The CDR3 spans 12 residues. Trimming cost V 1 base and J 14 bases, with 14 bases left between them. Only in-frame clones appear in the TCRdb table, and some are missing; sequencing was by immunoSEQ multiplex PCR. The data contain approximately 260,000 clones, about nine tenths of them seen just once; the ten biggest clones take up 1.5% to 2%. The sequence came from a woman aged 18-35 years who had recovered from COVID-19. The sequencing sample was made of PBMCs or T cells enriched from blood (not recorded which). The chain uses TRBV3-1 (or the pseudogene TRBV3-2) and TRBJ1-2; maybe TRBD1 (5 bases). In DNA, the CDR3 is TGTGCCAGCAGCCAAGGGGGCCGGGTCTGTACCTTC. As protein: CASSQGGRVCTF.